What follows are 23 T cell receptor beta chains derived from one specimen sequenced in a study of blood T cells in healthy people across ages. A second PCR, run for roughly 7 to 12 cycles, used a sample-barcoded 5' primer plus a J-beta primer mix. TCRdb used MiXCR to reprocess the 5' RACE reads, holding one entry per CDR3 protein. Seen here are approximately 850,000 distinct CDR3 sequences, about 42% observed once, and the top ten hold about 21%. Sequences were obtained from blood. These receptors all come from a man aged 60-69 years in good health.

The CDR3 DNA reads TGCGCCAGCAGCCAACGGGGACAGGGGGCAACCCTGCTGGGATACAATGAGCAGTTCTTC. Its translation is CASSQRGQGATLLGYNEQFF. The chain joins TRBV4-1 to TRBJ2-1; 12 bases line up with TRBD1. The CDR3 totals 20 residues. The germline CDR1 and CDR2 sequences are MGHRA and YSYEKL. Germline trimming cut 2 bases from V and 4 bases from J; bases unmatched to any gene: 15.

The rearrangement links TRBV6-1 to TRBJ2-4; 14 bases align to TRBD2. The CDR3 has 18 amino acids. Per the germline V gene, CDR1 is MNHNS and CDR2 is SASEGT. V gave up 6 bases and J gave up 0 bases; unmatched junction bases: 7. The CDR3 DNA is TGTGCCAGCAGCCCGGGACTAGCGGGGGCCCTAGCCAAAAACATTCAGTACTTC. This codes for CASSPGLAGALAKNIQYF.

This clonotype appeared a few times. The chain uses TRBV27 and TRBJ2-1, with D tentatively TRBD2 (5 bases). This CDR3 has 13 amino acids. Germline V CDR1 and CDR2: MNHEY, SMNVEV (reference sequence). Between the trimmed V and J ends, which lost 1 base and 7 bases, there was a span of 8 bases. The CDR3, as DNA: TGTGCCAGCAGTTTATTGCCGGGGAATGAGCAGTTCTTC. Amino acid sequence: CASSLLPGNEQFF.

The chain uses TRBV6-2 or TRBV6-3 and TRBJ2-1, with D perhaps matching TRBD2 (7 bases). The CDR3 is 15 amino acids. Germline assignment: CDR1 MNHEY and CDR2 SVGEGT. Trimming left V 8 bases short and J 7 bases short, with 21 bases between. The CDR3 is CASRTAGMKGNEQFF. CDR3 DNA: TGTGCCAGCCGGACAGCGGGGATGAAGGGGAATGAGCAGTTCTTC.

This clonotype was found a few times. The chain uses TRBV7-9 and TRBJ1-2; D gene ambiguous. V was shortened by 1 base and J by 7 bases, with 10 bases between the two germline ends. Looked up from germline, CDR1 is SEHNR and CDR2 is FQNEAQ (reference sequence). This CDR3 is 13 amino acids long. This CDR3 reads CASSLGQSSGYTF. The CDR3 DNA is TGTGCCAGCAGCTTAGGGCAGTCCTCTGGCTACACCTTC.

The chain combines TRBV11-2 with TRBJ2-3, with D perhaps given as TRBD1 or TRBD2 (7 bases each). V lost 5 bases and J 8 bases, leaving 14 bases between the germline ends. This CDR3 region has 13 residues. From germline, CDR1 is SGHAT and CDR2 FQNNGV. The CDR3 loop is CASSNQGGSTQYF. In DNA form, the CDR3 reads TGTGCCAGCAGCAACCAGGGGGGGAGTACGCAGTATTTT.

The V call is TRBV12-3 or TRBV12-4, the J call TRBJ2-4; 8 bases align to TRBD1. This CDR3 has 16 amino acids. Germline trimming cut 7 bases from V and 13 bases from J; bases unmatched to any gene: 21. The CDR3: CASTPMTGVSYAEQYF. The CDR3 coding sequence is TGTGCCAGCACCCCAATGACAGGGGTTTCCTACGCGGAGCAGTACTTC.

The chain uses TRBV14 and TRBJ2-1; a weak D match, TRBD2 (6 bases). This CDR3 has 15 amino acids. Between the trimmed V and J ends, which lost 3 bases and 9 bases, there was a span of 18 bases. Germline CDR1 is SGHDN and CDR2 is FVKESK. The CDR3 nucleotides are TGTGCCAGCAGCCATGGGGGACTTAAGAAAGGTGAGCAGTTCTTC. It is translated as CASSHGGLKKGEQFF.

The chain employs TRBV20-1 and TRBJ2-5; D perhaps matches TRBD1 (5 bases). This CDR3 has 12 amino acids. Trimming took 7 bases from V and 11 from J, leaving 20 bases between them. Germline V gene lookup returns CDR1 DFQATT and CDR2 SNEGSKA (reference sequence). The CDR3 nucleotides are TGCAGTGGATTTTCAGATTCAGGGATGCAGTACTTC. It codes for CSGFSDSGMQYF.

V and J are TRBV5-6 and TRBJ2-2; D might be TRBD1 (6 bases). CDR1 is SGHDT and CDR2 is YYEEEE in the germline V gene. Trimming cost V 2 bases and J 2 bases, with 10 bases left between them. This CDR3 region has 15 residues. In nucleotides, the CDR3 is TGTGCCAGCAGCTTTTTGGGACATAACACCGGGGAGCTGTTTTTT. This gives the protein CASSFLGHNTGELFF.

The chain joins TRBV14 to TRBJ2-3; 7 nucleotides match TRBD2. Germline-derived CDR1 and CDR2 are SGHDN and FVKESK. CDR3 length equals 17 residues. With V trimmed by 1 base and J by 2 bases, 9 bases remained unmatched. CDR3 in amino acids: CASSQGRARLATDTQYF. CDR3 sequence (DNA): TGTGCCAGCAGCCAAGGGAGAGCGAGACTAGCCACAGATACGCAGTATTTT.

This clonotype was detected once. It may be a read error: a sequence one base away is much more abundant. The DNA for the CDR3 is TGCAGCGGTGAGGTTTGGAATGAGCAGTTCTTC. This gives the protein CSGEVWNEQFF. V usage is TRBV29-1 and J usage is TRBJ2-1; D is uncertain. CDR1 and CDR2 (germline): SQVTM, ANQGSEA. The CDR3 contains 11 residues. The ends were cut back, 7 bases at V and 7 bases at J, with 11 bases in the middle.

The J gene is TRBJ2-1, the V gene TRBV24-1; no clear D gene. V was shortened by 4 bases and J by 8 bases, with 20 bases between the two germline ends. The length of the CDR3 is 16 residues. Germline values: CDR1 KGHDR, CDR2 SFDVKD. This chain's CDR3 is CATSDPDPSPGDEQFF. The CDR3 bases are TGTGCCACCAGTGACCCCGACCCTAGTCCGGGCGATGAGCAGTTCTTC.

This clonotype was counted between two and nine times. V usage is TRBV29-1 and J usage is TRBJ2-2, with D perhaps given as TRBD1 or TRBD2 (6 bases each). This CDR3 is built from 17 residues. The V and J ends lost 4 bases and 4 bases respectively, with 22 bases between them. Germline loops: CDR1 SQVTM, CDR2 ANQGSEA. CDR3 region: CSVGLAVGGQLTGELFF. The CDR3 DNA is TGCAGCGTTGGCCTCGCCGTGGGGGGACAACTCACCGGGGAGCTGTTTTTT.

The CDR3 spells CASSTISGTSGYNEQFF. The CDR3 DNA reads TGTGCCAGCAGCACCATATCCGGGACTAGCGGTTACAATGAGCAGTTCTTC. V usage is TRBV13 and J usage is TRBJ2-1, with 11 bases lining up with TRBD2. Germline-derived CDR1 and CDR2 are PRHDT and FYEKMQ (reference sequence). V was pared by 5 bases and J by 4 bases, with 10 bases of the junction left unmatched. This CDR3 has 17 residues.

The gene calls are TRBV5-6 and TRBJ2-5; D is perhaps TRBD1 (6 bases). The J call may be mistaken, given a closer DNA end match to TRBJ2-1. This CDR3 is 14 amino acids long. Germline values: CDR1 SGHDT, CDR2 YYEEEE. Written as DNA, the CDR3 is TGTGCCAGCAGCAAGGGACACCTCCAAGAGACCCAGTTCTTC. As protein: CASSKGHLQETQFF.

The CDR3 sequence: CASSLQRTGKRETDTQYF. CDR3 DNA sequence: TGTGCCAGCAGCCTACAACGGACAGGGAAACGGGAGACAGATACGCAGTATTTT. The chain joins TRBV11-2 to TRBJ2-3; 8 bases align to TRBD1. Per germline, CDR1 SGHAT and CDR2 FQNNGV. The CDR3 spans 18 residues. Germline trimming cut 5 bases from V and 3 bases from J; bases unmatched to any gene: 16.

This clonotype was seen more than once but under ten times. This chain joins TRBV9 and TRBJ2-3, with D perhaps TRBD2 (6 bases). With 3 bases removed from V and 3 bases from J, the gap between germline ends came to 14 bases. Germline CDR1 SGDLS, CDR2 YYNGEE. The CDR3 consists of 15 residues. The CDR3 DNA sequence: TGTGCCAGCAGCGCCGGGACTGGAAATACAGATACGCAGTATTTT. Translation: CASSAGTGNTDTQYF.

This clonotype was seen a few times. This sequence joins TRBV5-1 and TRBJ2-3; D uncertain. The germline gives CDR1 SGHRS, CDR2 YFSETQ. V lost 7 bases to trimming and J lost 6 bases, with 15 bases between them. CDR3 length equals 13 residues. The CDR3 region has the DNA TGCGCCAGCTCAGAGGAGCCGCCGGATACGCAGTATTTT. Protein: CASSEEPPDTQYF.

The chain recombines TRBV21-1 with TRBJ2-5. With the DNA end fitting TRBJ2-7 better, the J assignment may be wrong. TRBV21-1 is described as a pseudogene. This CDR3 has 14 amino acids. The CDR3 is CASSKKDHSYEQYF. CDR3 nucleotides: TGTGCCAGCAGCAAAAAAGACCACTCCTACGAGCAGTACTTC.

The chain employs TRBV15 and TRBJ1-5; no clear D. The V gene's germline CDR1 is LNHNV and CDR2 YYDKDF (reference sequence). This CDR3 has 17 amino acids. Trimming stripped 1 base from V and 1 base from J, with 14 bases between. CDR3 protein: CATSRGGPRRSNQPQHF. The CDR3, as DNA: TGTGCCACCAGCAGAGGAGGGCCGCGTAGGAGCAATCAGCCCCAGCATTTT.

This clonotype has a handful of counts. The V call is TRBV29-1, the J call TRBJ2-2; D perhaps matches TRBD1 (5 bases). The CDR3 runs 14 residues. Germline V gene lookup returns CDR1 SQVTM and CDR2 ANQGSEA. Trimming cost V 6 bases and J 2 bases, with 13 bases left between them. The CDR3 DNA is TGCAGCGTGGACGAGCAGGGTAACACCGGGGAGCTGTTTTTT. Translated: CSVDEQGNTGELFF.

The chain links TRBV4-3 to TRBJ1-4; perhaps TRBD1 as D (6 bases). Trimming stripped 0 bases from V and 5 bases from J, with 13 bases between. Germline CDR1 LGHNA, CDR2 YSLEER. The CDR3 totals 16 residues. The CDR3 region has the DNA TGCGCCAGCAGCCAAGATTACAGGGTAGGAAATGAAAAACTGTTTTTT. Protein: CASSQDYRVGNEKLFF.